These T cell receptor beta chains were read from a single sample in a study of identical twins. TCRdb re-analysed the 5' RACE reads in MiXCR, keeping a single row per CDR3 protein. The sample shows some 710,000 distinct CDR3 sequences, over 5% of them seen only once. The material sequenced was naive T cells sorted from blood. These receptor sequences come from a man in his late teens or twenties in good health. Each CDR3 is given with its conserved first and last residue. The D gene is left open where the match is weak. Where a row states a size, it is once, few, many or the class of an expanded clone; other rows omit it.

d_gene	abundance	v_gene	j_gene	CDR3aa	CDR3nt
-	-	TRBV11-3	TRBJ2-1	CASSLDGANEQFF	TGTGCCAGCAGCTTAGATGGGGCCAATGAGCAGTTCTTC
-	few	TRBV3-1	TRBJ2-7	CASSQDLGDGQYF	TGTGCCAGCAGCCAAGATCTCGGGGATGGGCAGTACTTC
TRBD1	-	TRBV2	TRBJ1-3	CASSRDRAENTIYF	TGTGCCAGCAGCCGGGACAGGGCAGAAAACACCATATATTTT
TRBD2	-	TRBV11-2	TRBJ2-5	CASRSIAGRQETQYF	TGTGCCAGCAGATCCATAGCGGGTCGTCAAGAGACCCAGTACTTC
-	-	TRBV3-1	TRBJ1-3	CASRPRGGNTIYF	TGTGCCAGCAGACCCAGGGGTGGAAACACCATATATTTT
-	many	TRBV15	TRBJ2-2	CATSRGAAGELFF	TGTGCCACCAGCAGAGGGGCGGCCGGGGAGCTGTTTTTT
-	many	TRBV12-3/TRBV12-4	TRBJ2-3	CASQTASTDTQYF	TGTGCCAGCCAAACGGCCTCCACAGATACGCAGTATTTT
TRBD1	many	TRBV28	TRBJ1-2	CASIQGGNGYTF	TGTGCCAGCATTCAAGGGGGCAATGGCTACACCTTC
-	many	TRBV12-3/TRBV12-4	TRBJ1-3	CASSFQGLGNTIYF	TGTGCCAGCAGTTTTCAGGGACTTGGAAACACCATATATTTT
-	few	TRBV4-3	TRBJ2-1	CASSPHAGSSYNEQFF	TGCGCCAGCAGCCCCCACGCAGGGAGCTCCTACAATGAGCAGTTCTTC
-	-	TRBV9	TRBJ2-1	CASSVDVGQADNEQFF	TGTGCCAGCAGCGTAGATGTCGGCCAAGCGGACAATGAGCAGTTCTTC
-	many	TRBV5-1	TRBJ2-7	CASSLEQGFVEQYF	TGCGCCAGCAGCTTGGAACAGGGTTTTGTCGAGCAGTACTTC
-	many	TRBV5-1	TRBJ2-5	CATKPGHAVETQYF	TGCGCCACCAAACCGGGACACGCTGTGGAGACCCAGTACTTC
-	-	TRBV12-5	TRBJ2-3	CASGTFAGTYTDTQYF	TGTGCTAGTGGTACCTTCGCCGGGACCTACACAGATACGCAGTATTTT
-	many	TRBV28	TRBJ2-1	CASSGGDSLGNEQFF	TGTGCCAGCAGTGGGGGGGACAGTTTGGGCAATGAGCAGTTCTTC
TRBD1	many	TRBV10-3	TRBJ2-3	CATQQPGQATDTQYF	TGTGCCACCCAACAACCGGGACAGGCCACAGATACGCAGTATTTT
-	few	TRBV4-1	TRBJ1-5	CASSPRSWTGNNQPQHF	TGCGCCAGCAGCCCGCGTTCGTGGACGGGGAACAATCAGCCCCAGCATTTT
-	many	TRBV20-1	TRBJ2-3	CSARDLLEGTDTQYF	TGCAGTGCTAGAGATCTCCTAGAAGGCACAGATACGCAGTATTTT
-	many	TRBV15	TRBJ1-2	CATSRNSNGYTF	TGTGCCACCAGCAGGAACAGCAATGGCTACACCTTC
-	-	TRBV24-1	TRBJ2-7	CATSAPGAGLGEQYF	TGTGCCACCAGTGCCCCTGGGGCGGGACTCGGGGAGCAGTACTTC
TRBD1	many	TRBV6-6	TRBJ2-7	CATWTGDEQYF	TGTGCCACCTGGACAGGGGACGAGCAGTACTTC
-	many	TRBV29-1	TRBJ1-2	CSVPMARGWGYTF	TGCAGCGTTCCAATGGCCCGGGGCTGGGGCTACACCTTC
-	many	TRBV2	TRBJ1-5	CASSEGRGNQPQHF	TGTGCCAGCAGTGAAGGCAGGGGAAATCAGCCCCAGCATTTT
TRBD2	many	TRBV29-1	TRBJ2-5	CSVAGGPSSQYF	TGCAGCGTCGCGGGAGGCCCCTCTTCCCAGTACTTC
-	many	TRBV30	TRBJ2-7	CAWSIPGSYEQYF	TGTGCCTGGAGTATTCCAGGGTCCTACGAGCAGTACTTC
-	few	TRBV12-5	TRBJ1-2	CASGSSDPMTNYGYTF	TGTGCTAGTGGTTCGTCTGATCCTATGACTAACTATGGCTACACCTTC
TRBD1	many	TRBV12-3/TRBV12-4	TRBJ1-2	CASSLGDSRNYGYTF	TGTGCCAGCAGTTTGGGGGACAGTAGAAACTATGGCTACACCTTC
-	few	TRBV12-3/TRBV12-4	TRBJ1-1	CASSKPPSTEAFF	TGTGCCAGCAGTAAGCCCCCTAGCACTGAAGCTTTCTTT
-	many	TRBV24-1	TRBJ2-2	CATSEAGWNTGELFF	TGTGCCACCAGTGAGGCGGGATGGAACACCGGGGAGCTGTTTTTT
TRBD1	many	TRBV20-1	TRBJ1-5	CSAVWGTGGNQPQHF	TGCAGTGCTGTGTGGGGTACAGGGGGCAATCAGCCCCAGCATTTT
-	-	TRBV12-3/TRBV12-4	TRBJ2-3	CASSQRIQDTQYF	TGTGCCAGCAGTCAGAGAATCCAAGATACGCAGTATTTT
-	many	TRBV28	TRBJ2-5	CASTGKTSYQETQYF	TGTGCCAGCACGGGGAAGACATCGTACCAAGAGACCCAGTACTTC
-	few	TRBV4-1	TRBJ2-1	CASSQDGGWEQFF	TGCGCCAGCAGCCAAGATGGGGGTTGGGAGCAGTTCTTC
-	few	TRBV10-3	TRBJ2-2	CAIKRAGITGELFF	TGTGCCATCAAACGGGCAGGGATCACCGGGGAGCTGTTTTTT
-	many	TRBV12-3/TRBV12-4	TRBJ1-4	CASSWSGPGGEKLFF	TGTGCCAGCAGTTGGTCCGGGCCCGGGGGTGAAAAACTGTTTTTT
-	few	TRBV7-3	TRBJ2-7	CASSPRGRGGEQYF	TGTGCCAGCAGTCCCCGGGGCAGGGGAGGCGAGCAGTACTTC
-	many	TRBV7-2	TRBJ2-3	CASSNLLDTQYF	TGTGCCAGCAGCAACCTCTTAGATACGCAGTATTTT
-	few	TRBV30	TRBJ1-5	CAWSVGDSNQPQHF	TGTGCCTGGAGTGTCGGGGATAGCAATCAGCCCCAGCATTTT
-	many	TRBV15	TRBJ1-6	CATSPVQGSISPLHF	TGTGCCACCAGCCCGGTGCAAGGGAGTATTTCACCCCTCCACTTT
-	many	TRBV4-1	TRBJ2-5	CASSQWGSRGETQYF	TGCGCCAGCAGCCAATGGGGTAGCCGAGGGGAGACCCAGTACTTC